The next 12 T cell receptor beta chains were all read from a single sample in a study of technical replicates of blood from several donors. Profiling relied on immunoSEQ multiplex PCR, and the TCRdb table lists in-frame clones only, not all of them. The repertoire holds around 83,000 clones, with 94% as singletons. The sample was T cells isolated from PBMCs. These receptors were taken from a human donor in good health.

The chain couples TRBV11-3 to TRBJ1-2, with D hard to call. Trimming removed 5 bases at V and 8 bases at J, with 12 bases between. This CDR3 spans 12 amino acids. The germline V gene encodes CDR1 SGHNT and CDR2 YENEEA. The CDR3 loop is CASSPTGGGYTF. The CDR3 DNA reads TGTGCCAGCAGCCCCACGGGTGGCGGCTACACCTTC. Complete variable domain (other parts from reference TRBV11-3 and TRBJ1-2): EAGVVQSPRYKIIEKKQPVAFWCNPISGHNTLYWYLQNLGQGPELLIRYENEEAVDDSQLPKDRFSAERLKGVDSTLKIQPAELGDSAVYLCASSPTGGGYTFGSGTRLTVV.

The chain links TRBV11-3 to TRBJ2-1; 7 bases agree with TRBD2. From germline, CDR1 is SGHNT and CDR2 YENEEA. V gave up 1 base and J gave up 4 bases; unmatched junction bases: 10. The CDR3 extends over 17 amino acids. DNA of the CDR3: TGTGCCAGCAGCTTAGGAGGAGCGGGAAGGGAGTACAATGAGCAGTTCTTC. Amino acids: CASSLGGAGREYNEQFF.

This CDR3 reads CASTPRSNEKLFF. CDR3 bases: TGTGCCAGCACCCCTAGGAGCAATGAAAAACTGTTTTTT. V gene TRBV6-5 combines with J gene TRBJ1-4; no clear D gene. Germline-derived CDR1 and CDR2 are MNHEY and SVGAGI. V was clipped by 7 bases and J by 5 bases, with 11 bases between them. The CDR3 has 13 residues.

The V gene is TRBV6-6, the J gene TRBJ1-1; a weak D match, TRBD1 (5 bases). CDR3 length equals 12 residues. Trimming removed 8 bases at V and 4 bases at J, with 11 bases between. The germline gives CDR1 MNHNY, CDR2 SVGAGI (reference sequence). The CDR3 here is CASGGASTEAFF. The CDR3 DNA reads TGTGCCAGCGGTGGGGCGAGCACTGAAGCTTTCTTT.

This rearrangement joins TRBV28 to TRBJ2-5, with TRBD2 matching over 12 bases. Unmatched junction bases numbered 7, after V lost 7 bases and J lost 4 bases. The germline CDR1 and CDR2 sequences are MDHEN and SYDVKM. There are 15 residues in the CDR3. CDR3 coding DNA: TGTGCCAGCACAAAATCACTAGCGGGAGGAGAGACCCAGTACTTC. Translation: CASTKSLAGGETQYF.

Here the CDR3 DNA reads TGTGCCAGCAGTTTATGGGCAGGGGAAGGAAACACCATATATTTT. As protein: CASSLWAGEGNTIYF. The J gene is TRBJ1-3, the V gene TRBV28; perhaps TRBD1 as D (6 bases). The V end was cut by 0 bases, the J end by 4 bases, with 10 bases between. CDR3 length: 15 amino acids. Germline V gives CDR1 MDHEN, CDR2 SYDVKM.

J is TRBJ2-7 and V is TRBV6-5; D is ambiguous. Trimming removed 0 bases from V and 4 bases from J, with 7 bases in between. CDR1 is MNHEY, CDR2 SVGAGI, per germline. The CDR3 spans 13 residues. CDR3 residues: CASSYSRGYEQYF. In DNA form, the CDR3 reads TGTGCCAGCAGTTACTCGAGAGGTTACGAGCAGTACTTC.

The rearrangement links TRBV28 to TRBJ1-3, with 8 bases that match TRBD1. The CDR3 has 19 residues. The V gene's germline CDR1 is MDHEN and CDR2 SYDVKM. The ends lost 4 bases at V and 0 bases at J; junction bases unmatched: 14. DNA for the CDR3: TGTGCCAGCAGTTCAAGGACAGGGATAACCTCACACTCTGGAAACACCATATATTTT. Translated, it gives CASSSRTGITSHSGNTIYF.

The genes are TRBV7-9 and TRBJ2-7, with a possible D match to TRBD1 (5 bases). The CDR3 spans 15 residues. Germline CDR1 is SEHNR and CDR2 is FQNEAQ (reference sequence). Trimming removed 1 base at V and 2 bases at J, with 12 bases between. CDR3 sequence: CASSLVVSDTYEQYF. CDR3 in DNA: TGTGCCAGCAGCTTAGTAGTCTCGGACACCTACGAGCAGTACTTC. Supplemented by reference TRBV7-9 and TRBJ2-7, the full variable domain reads DTGVSQNPRHKITKRGQNVTFRCDPISEHNRLYWYRQTLGQGPEFLTYFQNEAQLEKSRLLSDRFSAERPKGSFSTLEIQRTEQGDSAMYLCASSLVVSDTYEQYFGPGTRLTVT.

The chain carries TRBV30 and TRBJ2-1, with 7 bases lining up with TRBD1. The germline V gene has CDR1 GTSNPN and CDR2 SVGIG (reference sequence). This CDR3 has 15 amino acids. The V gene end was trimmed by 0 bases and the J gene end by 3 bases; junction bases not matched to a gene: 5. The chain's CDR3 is CAWSVRTGVYNEQFF. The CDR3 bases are TGTGCCTGGAGTGTAAGAACAGGGGTCTACAATGAGCAGTTCTTC.

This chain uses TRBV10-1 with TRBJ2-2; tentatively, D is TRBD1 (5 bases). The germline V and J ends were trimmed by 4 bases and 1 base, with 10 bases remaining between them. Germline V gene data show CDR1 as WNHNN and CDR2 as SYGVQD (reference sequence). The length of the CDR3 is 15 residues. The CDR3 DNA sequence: TGCGCCAGCAGTGGAATGACAGTGAACACCGGGGAGCTGTTTTTT. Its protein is CASSGMTVNTGELFF.

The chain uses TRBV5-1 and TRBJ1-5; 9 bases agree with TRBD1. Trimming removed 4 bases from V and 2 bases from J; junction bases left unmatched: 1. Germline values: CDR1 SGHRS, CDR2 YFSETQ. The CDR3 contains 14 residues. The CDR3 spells CASSRTGGNQPQHF. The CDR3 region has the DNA TGCGCCAGCAGCAGGACAGGGGGCAATCAGCCCCAGCATTTT.